The next 5 T cell receptor beta chains were all read from a single sample in a study of cytomegalovirus exposure and HLA in healthy donors. Both 60 Vbeta primers and 13 Jbeta primers went into the PCR. This table comes from immunoSEQ multiplex PCR, and its TCRdb copy is limited to in-frame clones, with some not included. This sample yields 99,000 or so clones, of which 75% to 90% are seen a single time; about 6.9% belongs to the top ten. Sequenced sample: PBMCs. These receptors all come from a man aged 25-40 years in good health and CMV-seropositive.

The chain uses TRBV5-1 and TRBJ2-7, with D possibly matching TRBD2 (6 bases). The CDR3 extends over 16 amino acids. V was pared by 4 bases and J by 2 bases, with 19 bases between. The germline V gene has CDR1 SGHRS and CDR2 YFSETQ. The CDR3 nucleotides are TGCGCCAGCAGCCCCCCCCTTAGCGGAGACCCCTACGAGCAGTACTTC. As protein: CASSPPLSGDPYEQYF.

In this sample, this clone turned up a few times. As DNA, the CDR3 is TGTGCCAGCAGTTCAGGGGGGTCCTATAACGATGAGCAGTTCTTC. Protein product: CASSSGGSYNDEQFF. The chain combines TRBV28 with TRBJ2-1, with D possibly TRBD1 on 7 matching bases. The CDR3 consists of 15 residues. CDR1 and CDR2 (germline): MDHEN, SYDVKM. V was shortened by 4 bases and J by 8 bases, with 18 bases between the two germline ends.

This chain connects TRBV4-1 to TRBJ2-3; 8 bases are a match to TRBD1. Germline loops: CDR1 MGHRA, CDR2 YSYEKL. V trimming: 4 bases; J trimming: 1 base; junction bases outside the gene matches: 10. CDR3 length: 17 amino acids. CDR3: CASSPSGGVGRTDTQYF. CDR3 DNA: TGCGCCAGCAGCCCCTCAGGGGGCGTGGGTCGCACAGATACGCAGTATTTT.

The rearrangement links TRBV18 to TRBJ2-1, with D perhaps TRBD1 (6 bases). The V gene's germline CDR1 is KGHSH and CDR2 LQKENI. Deletions cut 2 bases from V and 8 bases from J, with 16 bases between. The CDR3 sequence is 15 residues long. The CDR3, as DNA: TGTGCCAGCTCACCATCGAACAGGGTTGCATATGAGCAGTTCTTC. It yields the protein CASSPSNRVAYEQFF.

This clone was counted between two and nine times. The chain has TRBV11-3 and TRBJ1-6; D is unresolved. Looked up from germline, CDR1 is SGHNT and CDR2 is YENEEA. Trimming removed 10 bases from V and 0 bases from J, with 7 bases in between. CDR3 length: 13 residues. The CDR3 sequence is CATGSSYNSPLHF. The CDR3 DNA reads TGTGCCACAGGTAGCTCCTATAATTCACCCCTCCACTTT. Using reference TRBV11-3 and TRBJ1-6 for the parts outside the CDR3, the full variable domain is EAGVVQSPRYKIIEKKQPVAFWCNPISGHNTLYWYLQNLGQGPELLIRYENEEAVDDSQLPKDRFSAERLKGVDSTLKIQPAELGDSAVYLCATGSSYNSPLHFGNGTRLTVT.